This TCR beta chain was identified in a study of cytomegalovirus exposure and HLA in healthy donors. The CDR3 runs to 16 residues. With 5 bases clipped from V and 4 bases from J, the junction kept 13 bases outside the gene matches. Germline-derived CDR1 and CDR2 are SEHNR and FQNEAQ (reference sequence). PCR primers comprised 60 Vbeta and 13 Jbeta primers. Produced via immunoSEQ multiplex PCR; TCRdb's table is partial and in-frame only. There are around 150,000 clones in the sample; 75% to 90% occur only once, and about 4% lies in the top ten. The V and J genes are TRBV7-9 and TRBJ1-2; 7 positions match TRBD1. The source material was PBMCs. The TCR was taken from a man aged 50 or older in good health and CMV-seropositive. The CDR3 region has the DNA TGTGCCAGCAGCCCAACAACCGGGACAGAGGCCTATGGCTACACCTTC. Protein: CASSPTTGTEAYGYTF.